This TCR beta chain comes out of a study of T cell responses to AZD1222 COVID-19 vaccine. General observations from the study: Close to half of spike-specific TCRs reportedly recognize unmutated variant regions.

Method: immunoSEQ multiplex PCR; TCRdb's copy keeps in-frame clones and lacks some. Here the sample spans more than 70,000 clones, about 85% being singletons. On this clone itself: Its antigen is undetermined.

The germline V and J ends were trimmed by 0 bases and 3 bases, with 4 bases remaining between them. From germline, CDR1 is SGDLS and CDR2 YYNGEE. The CDR3 has 14 amino acids. Sample: peripheral blood, taken on day 0 of AZD1222 vaccination. The receptor was derived from an adult in good health. The chain couples TRBV9 to TRBJ1-6; D is undetermined. For the CDR3, the DNA is TGTGCCAGCAGCGTAGCCAGCTATAATTCACCCCTCCACTTT. Its translation: CASSVASYNSPLHF.